The entry below gives a single TCR beta chain sequence along with its context. Repertoires were generated with immunoSEQ multiplex PCR, while TCRdb's copy carries only in-frame clones and drops some. The profile covers around 100,000 clones, with approximately 90% appearing a single time and approximately 15% taken by the ten largest. The data originate from a study of T cell responses to AZD1222 COVID-19 vaccine. The TCR originated in an adult in good health. The sample was peripheral blood, taken on day 0 of AZD1222 vaccination.

The CDR3 loop reads CASSEMPSGNYEQYF. The CDR3 bases are TGTGCCAGCAGTGAAATGCCTAGCGGGAACTACGAGCAGTACTTC. V and J are TRBV6-1 and TRBJ2-7; 9 bases are a match to TRBD2. Germline V gene lookup returns CDR1 MNHNS and CDR2 SASEGT. V shed 2 bases, J shed 3 bases, and the junction held 5 bases outside the gene matches. The CDR3 runs to 15 residues.